This T cell receptor (beta chain) was identified in a study of shared clonotypes between healthy human individuals (dated by TCRdb to about 2020). Turning to the overall study: A couple of women and a few men aged 18 to 49 years were included in the cohort. For each donor, CD4 naive and CD4 memory were each given three plates, CD8 naive was given two plates, and CD8 memory was given one plate. Blood TCR repertoires of five healthy adults were deeply sequenced to estimate repertoire size and the extent of clonotype sharing between individuals. Libraries were prepared and TCR repertoires were sequenced by different laboratories using diverse techniques, in order to increase sequencing depth and limit assay-specific biases. Each donor's leukapheresis produced roughly between roughly 0.85 and 9 billion PBMCs.

To note about this clone: There is no known antigen for this receptor. No base qualities exist here, and no much larger clone lies one base off it.

Donors were healthy HIV-negative adults with no recently reported acute infections or vaccinations. Every donor was a Caucasian adult living in Nashville, Tennessee, USA. CD4+ T cells were enriched by magnetic negative selection, after which naive cells were positively selected on CD45RA and the negative fraction was taken as the memory subset. After blood collection by leukapheresis, PBMCs were isolated using Ficoll-Histopaque density gradient centrifugation and then cryopreserved in the vapor phase of liquid nitrogen. Analytical flow cytometry was used to check the purity and quantity of each magnetically sorted T cell population. Each sorted fraction had its genomic DNA isolated and then quantified by UV absorbance on a Nanodrop 2000c. The paper as a whole reports these results and caveats: Compared with non-shared clonotypes, the clonotypes found in all four sorted-subset donors had higher generation probabilities. Sampling was limited to blood, and TCR repertoires in tissue likely differ from TCR repertoires in blood. Rarefaction of sorted-subset datasets indicated incomplete sequencing despite the large sequencing depth. Pairwise subsampling indicated that sequencing depth was expected to affect the degree of clonotype sharing among donors. Naive subsets generally had larger estimated clonotype richness than memory subsets. When four donors were compared, the shared fraction of clonotypes was 5% to 6.5% for naive CD4, about 4% for naive CD8, roughly 2.5% for memory CD4, and roughly 0.4% for memory CD8. Because the study included a small number of donors, the genetic and exposure-history diversity represented was limited.

Taken from the germline V gene (reference sequence), the CDR1 and CDR2 loops are MNHEY and SMNVEV. V and J lose 6 bases and 5 bases, and a span of 16 bases separates them. The CDR3 contains 14 residues, cysteine and phenylalanine counted. Only the CDR3 part of the read is kept: 42 bases, read in frame from the first base. Using the deep immunoSEQ assay, multiplex PCR amplified TCR CDR3 regions from genomic DNA. For each cell subset, the extracted genomic DNA was distributed evenly across all wells of several immunoSEQ 96-well plates, and each plate served as one replicate. For sorted subsets, approximately 190 ng of genomic DNA, equivalent to some 30,000 T cell genomes, went into each replicate PCR. Purified libraries were measured with a Qubit 3.0 fluorometer, size-checked on a Bioanalyzer 2100, and measured again with the KAPA Library Quantification kit. A separate single-read 150-cycle Illumina NextSeq 550 flow cell was used to sequence each immunoSEQ 96-well plate. Under the source paper's analysis protocol: The immunoSEQ output contained only junctional sequences without quality scores, so filtering could not match that applied to full-length reads. To assign V/J genes and CDR3, sequences were annotated using PyIR, a Python wrapper for IgBLAST v1.9, with IMGT germline references. Any read was removed if the V/J assignment was weak (E-value above 1e-6), the CDR3 was missing, or the read contained stop codons, out-of-frame junctions, or ambiguous translated residues. V3J clonotypes were defined as sequences sharing the same inferred V gene, J gene, and CDR3 amino acid sequence. Percentage overlap between repertoires was calculated by dividing the number of shared unique clonotypes by the size of the smaller repertoire. Three approaches were used to assess repertoire richness: RTK rarefaction, the Chao1 estimator, and Recon v2.1 estimates of unobserved clonotypes. Generation probabilities for all TCRbeta clonotypes obtained by the gDNA method from four donors were computed using OLGA. TCRdb provides this immuneACCESS table in a form limited to in-frame rearrangements. Some clones are lacking; in checked studies, under half of them reflect an unresolved V gene, and why the rest are absent is not known. The V and J calls and clone size were taken over from that table, and D and trimming were inferred from the DNA. The sample contains 500,000 or so clones, about 96% of them found a single time. The ten largest clonotypes hold about 0.064% of the sample.

The sample taken for sequencing was naive CD4+ T cells sorted from blood. The sample's cell subset or site label, decoded: CD45RA+ positively selected. This clonotype originated in a woman in her twenties or thirties in good health. This sequence uses TRBV27 and TRBJ2-5, with the D gene possibly TRBD1 or TRBD2, each one fitting 5 bases. The DNA sequence is given as TGTGCCAGCAGGCCCCATAGGGGACCGGAGACCCAGTACTTC. Its protein is CASRPHRGPETQYF.